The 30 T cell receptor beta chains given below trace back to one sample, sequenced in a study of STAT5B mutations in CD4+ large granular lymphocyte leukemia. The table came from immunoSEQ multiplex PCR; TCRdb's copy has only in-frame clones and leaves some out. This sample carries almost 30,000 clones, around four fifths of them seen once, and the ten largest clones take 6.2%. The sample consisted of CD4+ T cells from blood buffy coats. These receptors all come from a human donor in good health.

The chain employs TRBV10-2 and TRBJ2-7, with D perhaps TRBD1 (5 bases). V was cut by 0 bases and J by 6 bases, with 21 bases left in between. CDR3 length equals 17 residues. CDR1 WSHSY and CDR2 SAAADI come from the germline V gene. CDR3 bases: TGCGCCAGCAGTGAGTCTCGCCGTGGGGTAGGACAATCCGAGCAGTACTTC. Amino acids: CASSESRRGVGQSEQYF.

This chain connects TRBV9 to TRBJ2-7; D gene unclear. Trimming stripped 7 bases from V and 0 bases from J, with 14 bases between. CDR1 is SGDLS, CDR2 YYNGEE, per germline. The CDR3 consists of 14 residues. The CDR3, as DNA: TGTGCCAGCGGCCGGGCCCCGAGCTCCTACGAGCAGTACTTC. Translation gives CASGRAPSSYEQYF. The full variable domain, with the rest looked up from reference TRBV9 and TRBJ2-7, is DSGVTQTPKHLITATGQRVTLRCSPRSGDLSVYWYQQSLDQGLQFLIQYYNGEERAKGNILERFSAQQFPDLHSELNLSSLELGDSALYFCASGRAPSSYEQYFGPGTRLTVT.

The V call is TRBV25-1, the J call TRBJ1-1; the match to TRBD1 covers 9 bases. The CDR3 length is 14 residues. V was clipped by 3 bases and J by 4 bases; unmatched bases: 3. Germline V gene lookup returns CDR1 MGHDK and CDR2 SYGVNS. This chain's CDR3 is CASSDVTGGTEAFF. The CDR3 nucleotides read TGTGCCAGCAGTGATGTGACAGGGGGCACTGAAGCTTTCTTT.

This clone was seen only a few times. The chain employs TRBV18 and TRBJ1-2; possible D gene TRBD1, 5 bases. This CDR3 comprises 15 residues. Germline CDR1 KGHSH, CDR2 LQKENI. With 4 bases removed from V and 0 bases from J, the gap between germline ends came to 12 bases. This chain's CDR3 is CASSQRDASNYGYTF. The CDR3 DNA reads TGTGCCAGCTCACAACGGGACGCATCTAACTATGGCTACACCTTC.

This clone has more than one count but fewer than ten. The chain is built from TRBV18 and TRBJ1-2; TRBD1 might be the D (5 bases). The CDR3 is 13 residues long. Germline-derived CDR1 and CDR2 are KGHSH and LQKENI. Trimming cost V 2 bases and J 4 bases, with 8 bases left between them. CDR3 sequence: CASSPSGGYGYTF. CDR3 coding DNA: TGTGCCAGCTCACCATCTGGGGGCTATGGCTACACCTTC.

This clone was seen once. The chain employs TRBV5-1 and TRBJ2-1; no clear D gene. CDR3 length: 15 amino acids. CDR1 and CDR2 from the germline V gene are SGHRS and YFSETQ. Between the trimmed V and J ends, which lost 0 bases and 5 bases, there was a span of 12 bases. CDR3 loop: CASSLVVARNNEQFF. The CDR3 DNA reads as TGCGCCAGCAGCTTGGTAGTAGCTAGGAACAATGAGCAGTTCTTC.

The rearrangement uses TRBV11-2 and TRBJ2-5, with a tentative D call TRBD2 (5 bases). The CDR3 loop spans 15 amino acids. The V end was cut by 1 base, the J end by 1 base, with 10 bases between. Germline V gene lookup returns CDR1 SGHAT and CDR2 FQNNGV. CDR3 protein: CASSLVLRAQETQYF. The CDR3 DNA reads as TGTGCCAGCAGCTTAGTCCTGCGGGCCCAAGAGACCCAGTACTTC.

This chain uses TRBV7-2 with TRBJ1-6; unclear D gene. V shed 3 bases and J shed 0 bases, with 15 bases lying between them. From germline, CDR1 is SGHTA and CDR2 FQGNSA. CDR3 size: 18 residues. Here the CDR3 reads CASSFSGGRSSYNSPLHF. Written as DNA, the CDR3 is TGTGCCAGCAGCTTTTCCGGAGGACGGAGCTCCTATAATTCACCCCTCCACTTT.

The CDR3 DNA follows: TGTGCCAGCAGTTACGACAGGGAGTCGGCCTACGAGCAGTACTTC. This sequence encodes CASSYDRESAYEQYF. V usage is TRBV6-5 and J usage is TRBJ2-7; 7 bases map to TRBD1. The V gene end was trimmed by 2 bases and the J gene end by 2 bases; junction bases not matched to a gene: 6. Germline assignment: CDR1 MNHEY and CDR2 SVGAGI. The CDR3 extends over 15 amino acids.

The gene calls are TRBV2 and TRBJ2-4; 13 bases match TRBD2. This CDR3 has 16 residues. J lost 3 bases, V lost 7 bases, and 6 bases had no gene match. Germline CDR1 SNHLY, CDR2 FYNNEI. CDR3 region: CASKGLAGEIKNIQYF. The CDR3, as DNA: TGTGCCAGCAAAGGACTAGCGGGGGAAATCAAAAACATTCAGTACTTC.

The CDR3 here is CASQQGQSATNEKLFF. The CDR3 bases are TGTGCCAGTCAGCAGGGACAGTCTGCAACTAATGAAAAACTGTTTTTT. This chain joins TRBV10-3 and TRBJ1-4, with TRBD1 matching 7 bases. The germline CDR1 and CDR2 sequences are ENHRY and SYGVKD. V was pared by 10 bases and J by 0 bases, with 11 bases of the junction left unmatched. The CDR3 contains 16 residues.

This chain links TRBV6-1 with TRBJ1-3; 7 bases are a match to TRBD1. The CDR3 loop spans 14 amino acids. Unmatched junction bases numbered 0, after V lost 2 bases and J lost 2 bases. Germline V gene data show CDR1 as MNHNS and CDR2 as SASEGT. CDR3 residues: CASSEQGAGNTIYF. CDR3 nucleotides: TGTGCCAGCAGTGAACAGGGGGCTGGAAACACCATATATTTT.

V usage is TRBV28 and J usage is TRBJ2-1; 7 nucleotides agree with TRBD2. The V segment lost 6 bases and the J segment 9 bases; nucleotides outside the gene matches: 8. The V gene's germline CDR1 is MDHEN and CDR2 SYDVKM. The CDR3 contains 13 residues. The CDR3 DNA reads TGTGCCAGCAGGTCCCGACTAGCCAGTGAGCAGTTCTTC. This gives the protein CASRSRLASEQFF.

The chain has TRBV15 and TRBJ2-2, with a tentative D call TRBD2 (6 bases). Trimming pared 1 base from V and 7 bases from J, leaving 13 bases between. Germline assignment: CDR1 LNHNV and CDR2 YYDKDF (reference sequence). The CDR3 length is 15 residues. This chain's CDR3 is CATSRGGGTVGELFF. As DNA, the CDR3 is TGTGCCACCAGCAGAGGTGGGGGGACGGTCGGGGAGCTGTTTTTT.

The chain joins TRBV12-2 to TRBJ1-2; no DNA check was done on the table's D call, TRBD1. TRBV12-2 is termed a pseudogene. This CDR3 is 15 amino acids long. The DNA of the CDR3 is TGTGCAAGTCGCTTAGGTGCAGGGGGCATCTATGGCTACACCTTC. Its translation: CASRLGAGGIYGYTF.

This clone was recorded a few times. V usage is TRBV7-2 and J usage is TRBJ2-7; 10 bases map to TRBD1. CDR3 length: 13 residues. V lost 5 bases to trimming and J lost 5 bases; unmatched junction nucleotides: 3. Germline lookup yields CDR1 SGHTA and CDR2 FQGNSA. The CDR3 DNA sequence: TGTGCCAGCAGCCGACAGGGGGCCCACGAGCAGTACTTC. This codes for CASSRQGAHEQYF.

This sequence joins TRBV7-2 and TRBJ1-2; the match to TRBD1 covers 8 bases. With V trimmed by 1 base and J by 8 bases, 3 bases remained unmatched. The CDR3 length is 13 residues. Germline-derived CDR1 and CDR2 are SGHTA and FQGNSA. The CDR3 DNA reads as TGTGCCAGCAGCTTAGGGGCAGGGGGCGGCTACACCTTC. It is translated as CASSLGAGGGYTF.

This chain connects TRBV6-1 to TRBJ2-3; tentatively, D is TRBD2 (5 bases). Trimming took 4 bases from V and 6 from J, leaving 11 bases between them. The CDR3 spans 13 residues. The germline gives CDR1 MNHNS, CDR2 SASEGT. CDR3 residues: CASSATRGDTQYF. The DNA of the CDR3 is TGTGCCAGCAGTGCTACTAGAGGGGATACGCAGTATTTT.

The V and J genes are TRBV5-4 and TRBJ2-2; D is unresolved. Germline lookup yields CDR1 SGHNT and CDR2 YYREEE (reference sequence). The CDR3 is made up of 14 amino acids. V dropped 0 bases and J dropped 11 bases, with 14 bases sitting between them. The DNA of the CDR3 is TGTGCCAGCAGCTTGGCCAGGTCGGCCAGTGAGCTGTTTTTT. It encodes CASSLARSASELFF.

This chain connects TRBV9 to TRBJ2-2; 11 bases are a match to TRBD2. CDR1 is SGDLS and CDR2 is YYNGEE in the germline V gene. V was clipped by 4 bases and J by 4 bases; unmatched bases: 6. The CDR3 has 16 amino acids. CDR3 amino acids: CASSKGTSGATGELFF. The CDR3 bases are TGTGCCAGCAGCAAGGGGACTAGCGGAGCCACCGGGGAGCTGTTTTTT.

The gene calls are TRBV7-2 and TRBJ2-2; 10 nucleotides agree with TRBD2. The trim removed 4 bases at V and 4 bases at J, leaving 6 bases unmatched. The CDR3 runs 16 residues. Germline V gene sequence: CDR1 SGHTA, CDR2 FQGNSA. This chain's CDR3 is CASSWKRGGSTGELFF. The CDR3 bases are TGTGCCAGCAGCTGGAAGCGGGGGGGCAGCACCGGGGAGCTGTTTTTT.

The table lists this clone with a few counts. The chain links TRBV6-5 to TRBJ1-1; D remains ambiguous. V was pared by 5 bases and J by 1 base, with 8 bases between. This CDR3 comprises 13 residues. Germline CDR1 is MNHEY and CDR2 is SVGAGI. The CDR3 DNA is TGTGCCAGCAGTCAGACACAGAACACTGAAGCTTTCTTT. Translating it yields CASSQTQNTEAFF.

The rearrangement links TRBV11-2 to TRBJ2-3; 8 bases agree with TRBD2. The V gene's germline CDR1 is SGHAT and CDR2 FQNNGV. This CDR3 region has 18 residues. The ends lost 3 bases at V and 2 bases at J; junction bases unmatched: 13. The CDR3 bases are TGTGCCAGCAGCTTCCTCGCGCTTTTAGCGGGGACCACAGATACGCAGTATTTT. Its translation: CASSFLALLAGTTDTQYF.

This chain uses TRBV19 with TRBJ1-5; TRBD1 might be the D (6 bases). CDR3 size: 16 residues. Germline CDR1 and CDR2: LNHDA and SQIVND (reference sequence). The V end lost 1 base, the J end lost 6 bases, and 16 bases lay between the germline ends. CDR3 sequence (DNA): TGTGCCAGTAGTATAGTTGGGACAATCCCGGCTCAGCCCCAGCATTTT. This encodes CASSIVGTIPAQPQHF.

CDR3 sequence: CASSLMASKDTGELFF. The CDR3, as DNA: TGTGCCAGCAGCTTAATGGCCAGCAAGGACACCGGGGAGCTGTTTTTT. The V call is TRBV7-2, the J call TRBJ2-2, with D hard to call. CDR3 size: 16 residues. CDR1 is SGHTA, CDR2 FQGNSA, per germline. Trimming cost V 2 bases and J 3 bases, with 13 bases left between them.

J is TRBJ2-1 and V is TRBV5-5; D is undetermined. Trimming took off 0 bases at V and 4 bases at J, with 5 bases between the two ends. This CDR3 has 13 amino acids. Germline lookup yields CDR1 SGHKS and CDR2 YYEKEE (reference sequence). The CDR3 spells CASSLVGYNEQFF. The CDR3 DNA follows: TGTGCCAGCAGCTTGGTAGGTTACAATGAGCAGTTCTTC. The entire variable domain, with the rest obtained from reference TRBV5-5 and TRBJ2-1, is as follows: DAGVTQSPTHLIKTRGQQVTLRCSPISGHKSVSWYQQVLGQGPQFIFQYYEKEERGRGNFPDRFSARQFPNYSSELNVNALLLGDSALYLCASSLVGYNEQFFGPGTRLTVL.

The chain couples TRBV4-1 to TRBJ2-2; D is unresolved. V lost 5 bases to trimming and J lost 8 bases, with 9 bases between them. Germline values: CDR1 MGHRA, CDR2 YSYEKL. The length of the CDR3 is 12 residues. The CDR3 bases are TGCGCCAGCAGCACCACAGCGGGGGAGCTGTTTTTT. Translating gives CASSTTAGELFF.

CDR3 bases: TGCAGCGTTGAGTCGGGGGGTATAGGTGAAAAACTGTTTTTT. Residues: CSVESGGIGEKLFF. This chain connects TRBV29-1 to TRBJ1-4; TRBD1 might be the D (5 bases). CDR3 size: 14 residues. CDR1 and CDR2 from the germline V gene are SQVTM and ANQGSEA. V lost 3 bases to trimming and J lost 7 bases, with 15 bases between them.

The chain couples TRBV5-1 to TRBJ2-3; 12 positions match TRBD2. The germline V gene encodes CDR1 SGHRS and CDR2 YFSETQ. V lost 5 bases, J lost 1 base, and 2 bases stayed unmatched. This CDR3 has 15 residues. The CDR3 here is CASSRLAGGTDTQYF. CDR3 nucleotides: TGCGCCAGCAGTCGACTAGCGGGAGGCACAGATACGCAGTATTTT.

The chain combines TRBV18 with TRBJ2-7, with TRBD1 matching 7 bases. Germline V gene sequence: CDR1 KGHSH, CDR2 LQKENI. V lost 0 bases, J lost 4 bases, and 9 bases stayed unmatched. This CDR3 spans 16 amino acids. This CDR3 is CASSPPAFGRGYEQYF. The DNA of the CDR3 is TGTGCCAGCTCACCACCGGCTTTCGGCAGGGGGTACGAGCAGTACTTC. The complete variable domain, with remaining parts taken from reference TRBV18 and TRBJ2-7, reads NAGVMQNPRHLVRRRGQEARLRCSPMKGHSHVYWYRQLPEEGLKFMVYLQKENIIDESGMPKERFSAEFPKEGPSILRIQQVVRGDSAAYFCASSPPAFGRGYEQYFGPGTRLTVT.